This T cell receptor beta chain was sequenced during a study of T cell clonotyping in hematopoietic cell transplantation. Whole-study results and caveats: After transplant, recipient diversity fell while pathologically expanded clonotypes grew through day 180.

Produced via immunoSEQ multiplex PCR; TCRdb's table is partial and in-frame only. The data contain some 16,000 clones, roughly 58% of them singletons. Details on this clone: Its antigen is currently unknown.

Germline V lookup: CDR1 SQVTM, CDR2 ANQGSEA. Trimming left V 6 bases short and J 6 bases short, with 14 bases between. The CDR3 covers 12 residues. The rearrangement links TRBV29-1 to TRBJ1-1; no firm D call. Here the sequenced sample was PBMCs, taken 30 days after allogeneic stem cell transplant. This TCR derives from a male patient aged 45 to 59 who had an allogeneic stem cell transplant from an unrelated donor, so T cells may come from the graft donor. Some clones in this sample may be carry-over from other donors' samples. The CDR3 here is CSVPGGRAEAFF. The CDR3 coding sequence is TGCAGCGTCCCAGGAGGGCGGGCTGAAGCTTTCTTT. Full variable domain (outside the CDR3, taken from reference TRBV29-1 and TRBJ1-1): SAVISQKPSRDICQRGTSLTIQCQVDSQVTMMFWYRQQPGQSLTLIATANQGSEATYESGFVIDKFPISRPNLTFSTLTVSNMSPEDSSIYLCSVPGGRAEAFFGQGTRLTVV.